These T cell receptor beta chains were read from a single sample in a study of blood T cells in healthy people across ages. TCRdb processed the 5' RACE reads anew with MiXCR; each CDR3 protein has one entry. The table records hundreds of thousands of distinct CDR3 sequences, about 34% of them present only once. Sequencing was performed on blood. The receptors stem from a man in his late teens or twenties in good health. Each CDR3 is given with its conserved first and last residue. A D gene is named only where the DNA matches it firmly. Where a row states a size, it is once, few, many or the class of an expanded clone; other rows omit it.

- TRBJ2-1 - TRBV12-3/TRBV12-4 CASSSYNGQFF TGTGCCAGCAGCTCTTACAATGGGCAGTTCTTC
few TRBJ2-3 - TRBV4-2 CASLPFFTQYF TGTGCCAGCCTCCCTTTCTTTACGCAGTATTTT
few TRBJ1-1 - TRBV4-1 CASSQFRGANNRGNTEAFF TGCGCCAGCAGCCAATTTCGGGGGGCCAATAACCGGGGGAACACAGAAGCTTTCTTT
few TRBJ1-5 - TRBV10-3 CAITPTGPNQPQHF TGTGCCATCACCCCAACGGGGCCGAATCAGCCCCAGCATTTT
few TRBJ2-3 TRBD1 TRBV7-2 CASSSTTGAHLADTQYF TGTGCCAGCAGCTCTACTACAGGGGCTCATCTCGCAGATACGCAGTATTTT
many TRBJ2-7 - TRBV6-5 CASSYSPGSYEQYF TGTGCCAGCAGTTACTCCCCGGGCTCCTACGAGCAGTACTTC
few TRBJ2-5 - TRBV20-1 CSANTGQETQYF TGCAGTGCGAACACAGGTCAAGAGACCCAGTACTTC
- TRBJ1-4 - TRBV21-1 CAGLPGTADEKLFF TGTGCCGGCCTACCCGGGACAGCGGATGAAAAACTGTTTTTT
- TRBJ2-1 TRBD1 TRBV27 CASRWSGGEYEQFF TGTGCCAGCAGATGGTCAGGGGGCGAGTATGAGCAGTTCTTC
- TRBJ1-4 - TRBV30 CVWETGDEKLFF TGTGTCTGGGAGACGGGGGATGAAAAACTGTTTTTT
few TRBJ1-1 - TRBV21-1 CASSKGWTGQGNTEAFF TGTGCCAGCAGCAAAGGCTGGACAGGGCAGGGAAACACTGAAGCTTTCTTT
- TRBJ2-4 - TRBV4-3 CASSRATGAKNIQYF TGCGCCAGCAGCCGGGCAACGGGTGCCAAAAACATTCAGTACTTC